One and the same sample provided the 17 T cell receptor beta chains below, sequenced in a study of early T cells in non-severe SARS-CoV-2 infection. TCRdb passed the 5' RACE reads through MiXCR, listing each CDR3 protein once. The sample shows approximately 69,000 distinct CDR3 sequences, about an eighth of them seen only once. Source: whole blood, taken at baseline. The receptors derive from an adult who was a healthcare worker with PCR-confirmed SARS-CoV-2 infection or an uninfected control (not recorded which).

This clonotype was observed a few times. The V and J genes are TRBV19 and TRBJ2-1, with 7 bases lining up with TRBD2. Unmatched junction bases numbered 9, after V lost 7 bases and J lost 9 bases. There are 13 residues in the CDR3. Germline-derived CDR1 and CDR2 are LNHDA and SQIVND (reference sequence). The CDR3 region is CASTPGGFGEQFF. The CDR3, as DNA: TGTGCCAGTACCCCGGGGGGTTTCGGTGAGCAGTTCTTC.

The CDR3 loop is CASKKLRDFQETQYF. The CDR3 nucleotides read TGTGCCAGCAAAAAGTTACGGGACTTCCAAGAGACCCAGTACTTC. The chain links TRBV6-2 or TRBV6-3 to TRBJ2-5; perhaps TRBD2 as D (6 bases). The CDR3 contains 15 residues. Trimming took 7 bases from V and 1 from J, leaving 16 bases between them. Germline V lookup: CDR1 MNHEY, CDR2 SVGEGT.

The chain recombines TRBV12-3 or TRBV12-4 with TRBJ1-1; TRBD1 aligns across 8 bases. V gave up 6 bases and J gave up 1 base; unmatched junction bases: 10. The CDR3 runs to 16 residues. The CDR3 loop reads CASSPDRVYGNTEAFF. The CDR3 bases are TGTGCCAGCAGCCCGGACAGGGTTTACGGGAACACTGAAGCTTTCTTT.

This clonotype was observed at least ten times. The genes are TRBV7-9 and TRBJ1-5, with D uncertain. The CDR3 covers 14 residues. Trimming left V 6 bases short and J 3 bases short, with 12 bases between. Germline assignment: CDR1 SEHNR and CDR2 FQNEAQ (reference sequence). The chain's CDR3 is CASSQGSNNQPQHF. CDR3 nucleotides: TGTGCCAGCAGTCAAGGATCTAACAATCAGCCCCAGCATTTT.

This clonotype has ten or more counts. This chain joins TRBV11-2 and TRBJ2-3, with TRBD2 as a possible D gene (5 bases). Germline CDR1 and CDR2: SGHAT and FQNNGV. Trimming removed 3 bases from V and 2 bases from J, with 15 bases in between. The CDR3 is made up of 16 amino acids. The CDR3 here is CASSFQRSVITDTQYF. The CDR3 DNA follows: TGTGCCAGCAGCTTTCAGCGGTCGGTTATCACAGATACGCAGTATTTT.

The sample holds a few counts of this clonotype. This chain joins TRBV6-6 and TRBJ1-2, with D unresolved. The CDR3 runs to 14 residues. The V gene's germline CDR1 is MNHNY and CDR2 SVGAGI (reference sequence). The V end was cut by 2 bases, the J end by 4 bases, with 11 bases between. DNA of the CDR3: TGTGCCAGCAGTTACCCCGTCGCGGGCTATGGCTACACCTTC. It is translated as CASSYPVAGYGYTF.

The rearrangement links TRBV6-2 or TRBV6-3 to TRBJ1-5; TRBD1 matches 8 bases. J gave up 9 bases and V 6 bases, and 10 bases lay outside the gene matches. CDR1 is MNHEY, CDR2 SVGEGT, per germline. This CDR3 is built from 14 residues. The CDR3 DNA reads TGTGCCAGCAGGGCAGGGACAGGCTGGTGGCCCCAGCATTTT. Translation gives CASRAGTGWWPQHF.

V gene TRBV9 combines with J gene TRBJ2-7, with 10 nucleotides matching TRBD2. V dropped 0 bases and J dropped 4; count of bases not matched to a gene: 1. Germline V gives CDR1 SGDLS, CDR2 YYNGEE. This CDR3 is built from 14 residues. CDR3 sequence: CASSVAAGGYEQYF. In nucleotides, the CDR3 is TGTGCCAGCAGCGTAGCAGCGGGGGGGTACGAGCAGTACTTC.

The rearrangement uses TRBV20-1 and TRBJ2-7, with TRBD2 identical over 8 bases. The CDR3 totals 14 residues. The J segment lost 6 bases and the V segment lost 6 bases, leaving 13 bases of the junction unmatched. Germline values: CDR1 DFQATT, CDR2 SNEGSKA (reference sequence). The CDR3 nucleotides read TGCAGTGCGGGGACTAGTCGGAGGAGCTCCGAGCAGTACTTC. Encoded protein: CSAGTSRRSSEQYF.

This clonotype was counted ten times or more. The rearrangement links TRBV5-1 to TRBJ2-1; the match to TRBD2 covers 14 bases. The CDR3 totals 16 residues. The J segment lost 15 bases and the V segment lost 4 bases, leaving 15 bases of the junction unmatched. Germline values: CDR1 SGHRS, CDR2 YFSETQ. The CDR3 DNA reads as TGCGCCAGCAGCACTGGGACTAGCGGGAGCCCCTCCCGGTTGTTCTTC. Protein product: CASSTGTSGSPSRLFF.

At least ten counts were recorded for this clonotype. The CDR3 loop reads CASSLEGTSAYEQYF. CDR3 nucleotides: TGTGCCAGCAGCCTCGAGGGGACTAGTGCCTACGAGCAGTACTTC. This chain joins TRBV6-2 or TRBV6-3 and TRBJ2-7; TRBD2 matches at 8 bases. Germline loops: CDR1 MNHEY, CDR2 SVGEGT. Losses at the gene ends were 6 bases for V and 2 bases for J; bases not matched to a gene: 9. This CDR3 has 15 amino acids.

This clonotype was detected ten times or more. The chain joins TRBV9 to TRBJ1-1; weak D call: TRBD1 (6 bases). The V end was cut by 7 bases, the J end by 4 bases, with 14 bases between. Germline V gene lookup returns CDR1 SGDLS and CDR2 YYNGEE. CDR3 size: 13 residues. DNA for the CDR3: TGTGCCAGCTCAAATCAGGGGTTCACTGAAGCTTTCTTT. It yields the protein CASSNQGFTEAFF.

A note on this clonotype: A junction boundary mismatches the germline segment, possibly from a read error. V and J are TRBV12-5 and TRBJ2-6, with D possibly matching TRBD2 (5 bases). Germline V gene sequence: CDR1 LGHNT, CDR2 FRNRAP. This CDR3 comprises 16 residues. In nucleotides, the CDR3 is TGTGCTAGTGGTTTGGTACTGAGGACTGGGACCAACGTCCTGACTTTC. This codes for CASGLVLRTGTNVLTF.

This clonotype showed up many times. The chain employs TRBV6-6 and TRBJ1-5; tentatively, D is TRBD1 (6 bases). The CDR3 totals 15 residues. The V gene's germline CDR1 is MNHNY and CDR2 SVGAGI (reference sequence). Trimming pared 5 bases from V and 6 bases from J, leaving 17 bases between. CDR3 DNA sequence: TGTGCCAGCAGTGAGACGGACAGAAACACTCAGCCCCAGCATTTT. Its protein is CASSETDRNTQPQHF.

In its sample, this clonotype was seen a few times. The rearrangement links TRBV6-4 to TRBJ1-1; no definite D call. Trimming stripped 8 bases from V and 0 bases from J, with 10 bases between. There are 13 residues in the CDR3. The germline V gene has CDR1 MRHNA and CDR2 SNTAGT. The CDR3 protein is CASRFEVNTEAFF. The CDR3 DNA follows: TGTGCCAGCCGCTTTGAGGTGAACACTGAAGCTTTCTTT.

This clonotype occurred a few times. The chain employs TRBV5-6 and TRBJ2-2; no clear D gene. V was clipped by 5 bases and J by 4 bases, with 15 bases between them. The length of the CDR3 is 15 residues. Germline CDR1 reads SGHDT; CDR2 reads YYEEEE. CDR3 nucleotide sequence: TGTGCCAGCAGGTTTTCTCCAGGCGGCACCGGGGAGCTGTTTTTT. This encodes CASRFSPGGTGELFF.

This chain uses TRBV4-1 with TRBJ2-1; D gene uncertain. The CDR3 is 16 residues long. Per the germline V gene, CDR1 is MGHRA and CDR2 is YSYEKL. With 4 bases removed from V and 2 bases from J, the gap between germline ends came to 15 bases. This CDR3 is CASSPRNSGAYNEQFF. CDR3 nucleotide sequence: TGCGCCAGCAGCCCGAGAAACAGTGGGGCCTACAATGAGCAGTTCTTC.